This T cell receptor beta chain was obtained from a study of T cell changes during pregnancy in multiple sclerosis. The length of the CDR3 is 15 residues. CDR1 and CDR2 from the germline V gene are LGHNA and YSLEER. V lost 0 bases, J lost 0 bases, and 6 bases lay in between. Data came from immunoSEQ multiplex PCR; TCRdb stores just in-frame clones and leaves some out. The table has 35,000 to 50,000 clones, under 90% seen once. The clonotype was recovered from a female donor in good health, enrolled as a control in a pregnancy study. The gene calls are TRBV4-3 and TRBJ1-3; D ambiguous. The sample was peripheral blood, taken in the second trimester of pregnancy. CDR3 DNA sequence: TGCGCCAGCAGCCAAGACGGAGACTCTGGAAACACCATATATTTT. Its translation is CASSQDGDSGNTIYF.